The source of this T cell receptor (beta chain) is a study of siplizumab effects on memory and regulatory T cells. Study-wide points: Alloreactive CD4+ clones that could be mapped were on average about 74% Treg-derived with siplizumab, against roughly 25% in controls. Alloreactive sequences that could be traced to unstimulated CD4+ memory cells showed a significant reduction under siplizumab.

Sequenced by immunoSEQ multiplex PCR; TCRdb stores in-frame clones only, minus some. There are about 82,000 clones in the sample; about 87% occur only once, and 1.5% lies in the top ten. Notes on this clone: Its antigen is as yet unknown.

Germline CDR1 and CDR2: SGHTA and FQGTGA. Trimming took off 1 base at V and 3 bases at J, with 6 bases between the two ends. This CDR3 region has 13 residues. The TCR was taken from a human donor in good health. Input material: Tregs sorted from blood. The gene calls are TRBV7-3 and TRBJ1-2; no clear D gene. The CDR3 bases are TGTGCCAGCAGCTTAAGGGGTGACTATGGCTACACCTTC. It yields the protein CASSLRGDYGYTF.